The 9 T cell receptor beta chains below come from one sample, sequenced in a study of T cell repertoires in cytomegalovirus infection. TCRdb independently ran MiXCR on the reads; one entry per CDR3 protein. The sample lists some 320,000 distinct CDR3 sequences, over 7.5% seen once, with 3.5% to 4.5% in the top ten. The sample comprised PBMCs. These TCRs come from a human donor in good health (CMV status not recorded). Some clones in this sample may be carry-over from other donors' samples.

The rearrangement uses TRBV7-9 and TRBJ1-1; D may be TRBD1 (6 bases). With 0 bases removed from V and 9 bases from J, the gap between germline ends came to 20 bases. The CDR3 is made up of 16 amino acids. Germline CDR1 reads SEHNR; CDR2 reads FQNEAQ (reference sequence). CDR3 in amino acids: CASSLAPQGPLAKAFF. Here the CDR3 DNA reads TGTGCCAGCAGCTTAGCGCCCCAGGGGCCCCTCGCGAAAGCTTTCTTT.

This clonotype was counted at least ten times. The chain combines TRBV7-2 with TRBJ1-2; perhaps TRBD1 as D (6 bases). Germline CDR1 and CDR2: SGHTA and FQGNSA. The V and J ends lost 4 bases and 8 bases respectively, with 14 bases between them. The CDR3 loop spans 13 amino acids. The CDR3 DNA sequence: TGTGCCAGCAGCTCGAGACAGGCCGGGGGCTACACCTTC. It encodes CASSSRQAGGYTF.

The sample holds many counts of this clonotype. This rearrangement joins TRBV7-2 to TRBJ1-1, with a possible D match to TRBD1 (6 bases). Germline V gene data show CDR1 as SGHTA and CDR2 as FQGNSA. CDR3 length equals 18 residues. Trimming left V 5 bases short and J 0 bases short, with 22 bases between. The DNA of the CDR3 is TGTGCCAGCAGCCTACAATTCGGACAGATTAGAATGAACACTGAAGCTTTCTTT. Translated: CASSLQFGQIRMNTEAFF.

This clonotype was counted a few times. The rearrangement joins TRBV7-2 to TRBJ2-7, with no clear D. The CDR3 has 12 amino acids. Germline CDR1 reads SGHTA; CDR2 reads FQGNSA. V shed 4 bases and J shed 6 bases, with 10 bases lying between them. DNA for the CDR3: TGTGCCAGCAGCTACCAGTTTGGCGAGCAGTACTTC. Protein product: CASSYQFGEQYF. Drawing the rest from reference TRBV7-2 and TRBJ2-7, the complete variable domain is GAGVSQSPSNKVTEKGKDVELRCDPISGHTALYWYRQSLGQGLEFLIYFQGNSAPDKSGLPSDRFSAERTGGSVSTLTIQRTQQEDSAVYLCASSYQFGEQYFGPGTRLTVT.

This clonotype was recorded many times. The V gene is TRBV19, the J gene TRBJ2-1; TRBD2 matches 8 bases. The J segment lost 12 bases and the V segment lost 3 bases, leaving 13 bases of the junction unmatched. CDR1 and CDR2 (germline): LNHDA, SQIVND (reference sequence). The CDR3 has 15 residues. CDR3 in DNA: TGTGCCAGTAGTATTCTCGCGGGAGGAATGGCTGGGCAGTTCTTC. Its protein product is CASSILAGGMAGQFF. The whole variable domain, filled in from reference TRBV19 and TRBJ2-1, reads DGGITQSPKYLFRKEGQNVTLSCEQNLNHDAMYWYRQDPGQGLRLIYYSQIVNDFQKGDIAEGYSVSREKKESFPLTVTSAQKNPTAFYLCASSILAGGMAGQFFGPGTRLTVL.

CDR3 protein: CAILPPQHF. Written as DNA, the CDR3 is TGTGCCATCCTGCCACCCCAGCATTTT. The chain joins TRBV7-3 to TRBJ1-5, with D uncertain. The germline V and J ends were trimmed by 10 bases and 10 bases, with 8 bases remaining between them. Germline V gene lookup returns CDR1 SGHTA and CDR2 FQGTGA. The CDR3 is 9 amino acids.

This clonotype appeared a single time. V gene TRBV28 combines with J gene TRBJ2-5, with D maybe TRBD1 (6 bases). With 3 bases removed from V and 2 bases from J, the gap between germline ends came to 10 bases. The germline CDR1 and CDR2 sequences are MDHEN and SYDVKM. The CDR3 covers 14 residues. The CDR3 DNA follows: TGTGCCAGCAGTTTTGGAGACAGGCAAGAGACCCAGTACTTC. It specifies CASSFGDRQETQYF.

This clonotype has only a few counts. The rearrangement joins TRBV19 to TRBJ2-2; possibly TRBD2 for D (5 bases). The V end lost 4 bases, the J end lost 2 bases, and 11 bases lay between the germline ends. Germline lookup yields CDR1 LNHDA and CDR2 SQIVND (reference sequence). The CDR3 is made up of 15 amino acids. As DNA, the CDR3 is TGTGCCAGTAGTACTGTAGGACTTAACACCGGGGAGCTGTTTTTT. Residues: CASSTVGLNTGELFF.

This chain uses TRBV12-3 or TRBV12-4 with TRBJ2-1, with TRBD2 identical over 10 bases. The length of the CDR3 is 19 residues. The ends lost 2 bases at V and 8 bases at J; junction bases unmatched: 18. This CDR3 reads CASSLPGDLTGTSVYEQFF. In DNA, the CDR3 is TGTGCCAGCAGTTTACCGGGGGATCTAACCGGGACTAGCGTTTATGAGCAGTTCTTC.